This T cell receptor beta chain emerged from a study of blood T cell repertoires in COVID-19. On the study more broadly: PBMCs, B-cell-depleted T cells, or T cells were the source of the cDNA or gDNA that made up the material.

Original processing methods: Nucleated cell number was recorded as an estimate derived from reference gene primer amplification. Generated by immunoSEQ multiplex PCR, the TCRdb table keeps only in-frame clones and is missing some. That table furnishes V, J and clone size, whereas the DNA furnished D and trimming. The table lists roughly 230,000 clones, 70% to 90% of them singletons, with over 0.95% in the top ten. Material: peripheral blood. The sequence was obtained from a man in his forties or fifties with acute or convalescent COVID-19.

Written as DNA, the CDR3 is TGCAGTGCTAGTAGGGGGACAGGCCACACCATATATTTT. It specifies CSASRGTGHTIYF. The V call is TRBV20-1, the J call TRBJ1-3; TRBD1 aligns across 8 bases. Per the germline V gene, CDR1 is DFQATT and CDR2 is SNEGSKA (reference sequence). Trimming took 3 bases from V and 8 from J; bases not matched to a gene: 6. The CDR3 is 13 residues long.